This T cell receptor beta chain was obtained from a study of CD4 T cells in relation to SARS-CoV-2 and coronaviruses. Study-level information: After nine to eleven days of antigen culture, PBMC TCR beta CDR3s were sequenced.

The germline V and J ends were trimmed by 7 bases and 1 base, with 14 bases remaining between them. CDR1 MNHEY and CDR2 SMNVEV come from the germline V gene (reference sequence). The CDR3 extends over 14 amino acids. Clones were sequenced by immunoSEQ multiplex PCR, and TCRdb holds only the in-frame ones, with some missing. The sample yields 15,000 to 20,000 clones, roughly 77% seen once. Comment on this clone: Antigen specificity is unknown.

Before the COVID-19 pandemic, during about 2010-2019, CD4+ T cells were taken from unexposed donors. CD4+ T cells were isolated from the cells after around 10 days of culture. The chain is built from TRBV27 and TRBJ2-7, with D uncertain. The receptor was isolated from a human donor in good health. The sample consisted of CD4+ T cells from PBMCs, cultured in vitro. The CDR3 is CASTPQDGSYEQYF. The CDR3 DNA sequence: TGTGCCAGCACACCCCAGGACGGATCCTACGAGCAGTACTTC.